Below are 31 T cell receptor beta chains sequenced from a single sample in a study of post-analysis software for immune sequencing data. Study-level points and caveats: TRBV segments more frequent in patients than in controls numbered several and included TRBV5-6, TRBV5-1 and TRBV20-1.

Their recognized antigens are unknown. Unique-molecular-identifier-tagged TCR beta cDNA libraries were used. TCRdb reprocessed the PCR reads via MiXCR and lists one record per CDR3 protein. The sample yields roughly 600,000 distinct CDR3 sequences, roughly two fifths seen once. The sequenced material came from blood. The receptors stem from a girl aged 10-17 years with multiple sclerosis.

This clonotype was counted only a few times. This chain uses TRBV5-4 with TRBJ1-2; D remains unclear. Germline CDR1 and CDR2: SGHNT and YYREEE (reference sequence). V lost 0 bases, J lost 6 bases, and 12 bases lay in between. CDR3 length: 14 amino acids. Here the CDR3 DNA reads TGTGCCAGCAGCTTGGTAACAGCCTCCCATGGCTACACCTTC. Its protein is CASSLVTASHGYTF.

The chain combines TRBV5-1 with TRBJ2-3, with 8 bases aligning to TRBD1. Per the germline V gene, CDR1 is SGHRS and CDR2 is YFSETQ. Germline trimming cut 3 bases from V and 3 bases from J; bases unmatched to any gene: 6. This CDR3 spans 15 amino acids. CDR3 nucleotides: TGCGCCAGCAGCTATACAGGGGGAGAGACAGATACGCAGTATTTT. Protein product: CASSYTGGETDTQYF.

The chain couples TRBV12-3 or TRBV12-4 to TRBJ1-1; TRBD1 is a possible D gene (5 bases). Trimming took 6 bases from V and 1 from J, leaving 9 bases between them. The CDR3 extends over 13 amino acids. CDR3 sequence reads: CASRGQGNTEAFF. The CDR3, as DNA: TGTGCCAGCAGGGGCCAGGGGAACACTGAAGCTTTCTTT.

This chain links TRBV12-3 or TRBV12-4 with TRBJ1-2, with D unclear. The CDR3 has 14 amino acids. The germline V and J ends were trimmed by 3 bases and 4 bases, with 12 bases remaining between them. CDR3: CASSFKRSSYGYTF. CDR3 nucleotides: TGTGCCAGCAGTTTCAAGCGCTCGTCCTATGGCTACACCTTC.

The genes are TRBV3-1 and TRBJ2-3, with D uncertain. Deletions cut 5 bases from V and 7 bases from J, with 16 bases between. Per germline, CDR1 LGHDT and CDR2 YNNKEL (reference sequence). The CDR3 contains 14 residues. This CDR3 is CASSSERVLNTQYF. The DNA for the CDR3 is TGTGCCAGCAGCTCAGAACGCGTTTTGAATACGCAGTATTTT.

V usage is TRBV20-1 and J usage is TRBJ2-1; maybe TRBD1 (6 bases). Germline CDR1 DFQATT, CDR2 SNEGSKA (reference sequence). V lost 6 bases and J 10 bases, leaving 13 bases between the germline ends. This CDR3 region has 11 residues. CDR3: CSAIGQSEQFF. CDR3 DNA: TGCAGTGCCATCGGACAGTCGGAGCAGTTCTTC.

V and J are TRBV7-2 and TRBJ1-2, with 8 bases fitting TRBD1. With V trimmed by 4 bases and J by 12 bases, 10 bases remained unmatched. Germline lookup yields CDR1 SGHTA and CDR2 FQGNSA. The CDR3 spans 13 residues. CDR3 loop: CASSSQLQGAHTF. The CDR3, as DNA: TGTGCCAGCAGCTCTCAACTTCAGGGGGCGCACACCTTC.

This rearrangement joins TRBV25-1 to TRBJ2-7, with 9 bases aligning to TRBD1. Germline CDR1 and CDR2: MGHDK and SYGVNS. V shed 4 bases, J shed 2 bases, and the junction held 9 bases outside the gene matches. The CDR3 has 16 residues. CDR3 bases: TGTGCCAGCAGTGTCACCGGGACAGGGAACCCCTACGAGCAGTACTTC. Protein: CASSVTGTGNPYEQYF.

The chain links TRBV7-9 to TRBJ2-1, with unresolved D. Trimming removed 0 bases at V and 8 bases at J, with 17 bases between. The V gene's germline CDR1 is SEHNR and CDR2 FQNEAQ (reference sequence). This CDR3 comprises 16 residues. DNA for the CDR3: TGTGCCAGCAGCTTAGCGGAGACGTACCCTTACGATGAGCAGTTCTTC. It is translated as CASSLAETYPYDEQFF.

Notes on this clonotype: The DNA is omitted, as the CDR3 cannot be located on it reliably, and the CDR3 follows TCRdb's listing. This rearrangement joins TRBV27 to TRBJ2-5; the D segment call TRBD2 is taken from the table without a DNA check. The CDR3 adds up to 14 amino acids, both ends counted. CDR1 MNHEY and CDR2 SMNVEV come from the germline V gene (reference sequence). The CDR3 here is CASSSSGLKETQYF.

This clonotype was detected only a few times. This chain uses TRBV20-1 with TRBJ2-3; D not certain. This CDR3 has 14 residues. Trimming took 4 bases from V and 1 from J, leaving 12 bases between them. From germline, CDR1 is DFQATT and CDR2 SNEGSKA (reference sequence). The CDR3, as DNA: TGCAGTGCTACAAGGCTTACGGGCACAGATACGCAGTATTTT. Translating gives CSATRLTGTDTQYF.

This clonotype was recorded a few times. The chain joins TRBV10-1 to TRBJ2-3; D unresolved. V dropped 3 bases and J dropped 3 bases, with 13 bases sitting between them. In germline, CDR1 is WNHNN, CDR2 SYGVQD (reference sequence). This CDR3 region has 15 residues. The CDR3 coding sequence is TGCGCCAGCAGTGAAACAAAGGAGAGGACAGATACGCAGTATTTT. Translated: CASSETKERTDTQYF.

This clonotype was found a few times. This chain joins TRBV20-1 and TRBJ2-5, with TRBD2 matching over 8 bases. Germline V gene lookup returns CDR1 DFQATT and CDR2 SNEGSKA (reference sequence). The CDR3 is 12 amino acids. The junction had 3 bases not matched to a gene; V was cut back by 5 bases and J by 4 bases. The CDR3, as DNA: TGCAGTGCTTTAGCGGGGCCAGAGACCCAGTACTTC. Amino acids: CSALAGPETQYF.

The V call is TRBV5-1, the J call TRBJ2-1, with D unclear. CDR1 and CDR2 from the germline V gene are SGHRS and YFSETQ. Trimming stripped 0 bases from V and 8 bases from J, with 9 bases between. This CDR3 contains 13 residues. The CDR3 region has the DNA TGCGCCAGCAGCTTGGGGCCCGCGGATGAGCAGTTCTTC. As protein: CASSLGPADEQFF. Full variable domain (rest looked up from reference TRBV5-1 and TRBJ2-1): KAGVTQTPRYLIKTRGQQVTLSCSPISGHRSVSWYQQTPGQGLQFLFEYFSETQRNKGNFPGRFSGRQFSNSRSEMNVSTLELGDSALYLCASSLGPADEQFFGPGTRLTVL.

The CDR3 here is CAISESPGGEVEGEQFF. CDR3 DNA sequence: TGTGCCATCAGTGAGTCCCCTGGCGGGGAGGTTGAAGGTGAGCAGTTCTTC. V usage is TRBV10-3 and J usage is TRBJ2-1, with D possibly matching TRBD2 (6 bases). V was pared by 0 bases and J by 9 bases, with 21 bases between. Looked up from germline, CDR1 is ENHRY and CDR2 is SYGVKD. CDR3 length: 17 residues.

The table lists this clonotype with a few counts. This sequence joins TRBV6-6 and TRBJ2-1, with 9 bases that match TRBD2. The CDR3 is made up of 15 amino acids. The ends lost 6 bases at V and 4 bases at J; junction bases unmatched: 7. CDR1 is MNHNY and CDR2 is SVGAGI in the germline V gene (reference sequence). CDR3 bases: TGTGCCAGCAGAGCCGGGACTAGCACATACAATGAGCAGTTCTTC. It encodes CASRAGTSTYNEQFF.

The V and J genes are TRBV5-6 and TRBJ2-1, with 11 bases that match TRBD2. Germline-derived CDR1 and CDR2 are SGHDT and YYEEEE. CDR3 length: 15 residues. Germline trimming cut 4 bases from V and 2 bases from J; bases unmatched to any gene: 2. The CDR3 loop reads CASSRGLAAYNEQFF. The DNA of the CDR3 is TGTGCCAGCAGCCGGGGACTAGCGGCCTACAATGAGCAGTTCTTC.

The chain combines TRBV10-3 with TRBJ1-5, with D tentatively TRBD1 (6 bases). Germline V gene lookup returns CDR1 ENHRY and CDR2 SYGVKD. The V end lost 8 bases, the J end lost 11 bases, and 19 bases lay between the germline ends. This CDR3 region has 13 residues. This CDR3 is CAIQGGQGLAQHF. In DNA form, the CDR3 reads TGTGCCATCCAAGGGGGTCAGGGGTTGGCCCAGCATTTT.

The chain employs TRBV5-1 and TRBJ1-6; maybe TRBD1 (5 bases). The CDR3 runs 14 residues. Germline CDR1 and CDR2: SGHRS and YFSETQ. V lost 3 bases to trimming and J lost 8 bases, with 12 bases between them. The CDR3 bases are TGCGCCAGCAGCTCCTCGGGACGGGATTCACCCCTCCACTTT. Translation: CASSSSGRDSPLHF.

J is TRBJ2-1 and V is TRBV7-2; the D call may be TRBD1 or TRBD2 (5 bases each). The CDR3 runs 14 residues. Germline CDR1 SGHTA, CDR2 FQGNSA. The germline V and J ends were trimmed by 7 bases and 5 bases, with 15 bases remaining between them. DNA of the CDR3: TGTGCCAGCATGCGTCGGGTGGGGGACAATGAGCAGTTCTTC. Encoded protein: CASMRRVGDNEQFF.

This clonotype was seen a few times. The V call is TRBV7-9, the J call TRBJ2-1; no reliable D call. Germline V gene data show CDR1 as SEHNR and CDR2 as FQNEAQ (reference sequence). V lost 4 bases and J lost 10, with 8 bases in between. The CDR3 has 11 residues. This CDR3 reads CASSSEWEQFF. CDR3 nucleotides: TGTGCCAGCAGCTCAGAATGGGAGCAGTTCTTC.

The V gene is TRBV5-1, the J gene TRBJ1-2; maybe TRBD1 (6 bases). The CDR3 extends over 13 amino acids. Germline V gene data show CDR1 as SGHRS and CDR2 as YFSETQ. V was cut by 1 base and J by 7 bases, with 11 bases left in between. CDR3 sequence: CASSLRDISGYTF. Here the CDR3 DNA reads TGCGCCAGCAGCTTGAGGGACATAAGTGGCTACACCTTC.

This clonotype was counted a few times. J is TRBJ2-1 and V is TRBV6-4; either TRBD1 or TRBD2 may supply D (8 bases each). Trimming left V 4 bases short and J 7 bases short, with 20 bases between. This CDR3 is built from 16 residues. Germline loops: CDR1 MRHNA, CDR2 SNTAGT. The CDR3 DNA reads as TGTGCCAGCAGTGGGACAGGGAGCGGGGGTTTAAATGAGCAGTTCTTC. Protein sequence: CASSGTGSGGLNEQFF.

The chain has TRBV12-3 or TRBV12-4 and TRBJ2-1; the D gene could be TRBD1 or TRBD2 (5 bases each). Trimming took 6 bases from V and 3 from J, leaving 24 bases between them. This CDR3 has 18 residues. The CDR3 coding sequence is TGTGCCAGCAGCCGCCCTACTAGGGACCGCCTGTACTACAATGAGCAGTTCTTC. Its translation is CASSRPTRDRLYYNEQFF.

This clonotype appeared once. V gene TRBV6-5 combines with J gene TRBJ1-5; TRBD1 might be the D (6 bases). Germline-derived CDR1 and CDR2 are MNHEY and SVGAGI. This CDR3 has 15 amino acids. V lost 6 bases and J lost 6, with 18 bases in between. This CDR3 reads CASRINRDKGQPQHF. The CDR3 bases are TGTGCCAGCAGAATTAACAGGGACAAAGGTCAGCCCCAGCATTTT.

V usage is TRBV13 and J usage is TRBJ2-7, with 9 bases identical to TRBD1. Germline V gene sequence: CDR1 PRHDT, CDR2 FYEKMQ (reference sequence). This CDR3 has 14 residues. The J segment lost 6 bases and the V segment lost 5 bases, leaving 8 bases of the junction unmatched. The CDR3 spells CASSPRDRAAEQYF. CDR3 nucleotides: TGTGCCAGCAGCCCGCGGGACAGGGCCGCCGAGCAGTACTTC.

The V gene is TRBV5-1, the J gene TRBJ2-1, with a weak D call TRBD1 (5 bases). The CDR3 extends over 13 amino acids. The ends were cut back, 6 bases at V and 13 bases at J, with 20 bases in the middle. The germline gives CDR1 SGHRS, CDR2 YFSETQ. CDR3 loop: CASMQGSTETQFF. In nucleotides, the CDR3 is TGCGCCAGCATGCAGGGATCGACGGAGACCCAGTTCTTC.

The V call is TRBV9, the J call TRBJ1-2; no definite D call. V was shortened by 0 bases and J by 8 bases, with 14 bases between the two germline ends. Germline V gives CDR1 SGDLS, CDR2 YYNGEE. The CDR3 extends over 14 amino acids. In DNA form, the CDR3 reads TGTGCCAGCAGCGTAGCTCTCCTTCCCCAGGGCTACACCTTC. Translating it yields CASSVALLPQGYTF.

This clonotype was detected only a few times. The chain uses TRBV5-1 and TRBJ2-5, with D perhaps TRBD2 (6 bases). The last part of the DNA fits TRBJ2-7 better; the J call may be wrong. Germline CDR1 SGHRS, CDR2 YFSETQ. This CDR3 region has 15 residues. This chain's CDR3 is CASSLRAGSFYEQYF. The CDR3 DNA sequence: TGCGCCAGCAGCTTAAGGGCGGGATCTTTCTACGAGCAGTACTTC.

This clonotype was counted only a few times. The chain carries TRBV27 and TRBJ1-1; TRBD1 is a possible D gene (5 bases). Germline assignment: CDR1 MNHEY and CDR2 SMNVEV (reference sequence). CDR3 length: 13 residues. The germline V and J ends were trimmed by 5 bases and 3 bases, with 10 bases remaining between them. The CDR3 here is CASSPRDHTEAFF. The CDR3 bases are TGTGCCAGCAGTCCCCGGGACCACACTGAAGCTTTCTTT.

The rearrangement joins TRBV4-1 to TRBJ2-5; D is undetermined. Germline V gene sequence: CDR1 MGHRA, CDR2 YSYEKL. This CDR3 is built from 13 residues. Deletions cut 1 base from V and 2 bases from J, with 5 bases between. The CDR3 nucleotides are TGCGCCAGCAGCCAAGCGGCGCAAGAGACCCAGTACTTC. Amino acids: CASSQAAQETQYF.